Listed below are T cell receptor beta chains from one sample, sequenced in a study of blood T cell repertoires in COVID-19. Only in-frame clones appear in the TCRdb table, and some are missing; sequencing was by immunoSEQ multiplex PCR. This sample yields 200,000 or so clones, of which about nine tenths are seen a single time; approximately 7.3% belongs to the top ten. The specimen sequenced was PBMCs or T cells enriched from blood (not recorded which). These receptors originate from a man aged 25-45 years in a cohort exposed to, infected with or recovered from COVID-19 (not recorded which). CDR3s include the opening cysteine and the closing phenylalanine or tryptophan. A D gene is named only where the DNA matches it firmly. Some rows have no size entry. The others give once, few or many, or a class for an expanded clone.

CASSRFRDRGPPNYEQYF	TGCGCCAGCAGTCGATTCCGGGACAGGGGGCCCCCCAACTACGAGCAGTACTTC	TRBV23-1	18	.	TRBD1	TRBJ2-7
CATSPGLTTGELFF	TGTGCCACCTCTCCGGGACTAACCACCGGGGAGCTGTTTTTT	TRBV2	14	.	TRBD2	TRBJ2-2
CASSQERQGEAFF	TGTGCCAGCAGCCAAGAGAGACAGGGTGAAGCTTTCTTT	TRBV3-1/TRBV3-2	13	.	TRBD1	TRBJ1-1
CASSLVDFGGTRGHHEQFF	TGTGCCAGCAGCTTAGTCGATTTTGGCGGGACGCGAGGCCATCATGAGCAGTTCTTC	TRBV7-8	19	.	.	TRBJ2-1
CASSLGGTTTGELFF	TGTGCCAGCAGCCTAGGTGGGACAACCACCGGGGAGCTGTTTTTT	TRBV7-2	15	.	.	TRBJ2-2
CASDSGPSTDTQYF	TGTGCCAGTGATAGCGGGCCGAGCACAGATACGCAGTATTTT	TRBV19	14	.	TRBD2	TRBJ2-3
CASRAQGSHEQYF	TGTGCCAGCAGGGCTCAGGGTAGTCACGAGCAGTACTTC	TRBV28	13	.	.	TRBJ2-7
CASSLRDRGRHGANVLTF	TGTGCCAGCAGCCTCCGGGACAGGGGGCGTCATGGGGCCAACGTCCTGACTTTC	TRBV7-9	18	.	TRBD1	TRBJ2-6
CASSAIPGNTEAFF	TGTGCCAGCAGCGCGATTCCGGGGAACACTGAAGCTTTCTTT	TRBV5-8	14	.	.	TRBJ1-1
CASSPGLNTGELFF	TGTGCCAGCAGCCCCGGACTTAACACCGGGGAGCTGTTTTTT	TRBV7-3	14	.	.	TRBJ2-2
CASSLRKGSGSNEQFF	TGTGCCAGCAGCTTAAGAAAAGGTAGCGGGAGTAATGAGCAGTTCTTC	TRBV7-3	16	.	TRBD2	TRBJ2-1
CASSIGTDFYEQYF	TGTGCCAGTAGTATAGGGACGGACTTCTACGAGCAGTACTTC	TRBV19	14	.	.	TRBJ2-7
CASSYPGRHNSPLHF	TGTGCCAGCAGCTATCCCGGGAGACATAATTCACCCCTCCACTTT	TRBV7-2	15	.	.	TRBJ1-6
CASSKPLPAEGNQPQHF	TGTGCCAGCAGCAAACCACTTCCCGCTGAGGGCAATCAGCCCCAGCATTTT	TRBV21-1	17	.	.	TRBJ1-5
CATSGGGSGVDEQFF	TGTGCCACCAGTGGTGGCGGGAGCGGTGTGGATGAGCAGTTCTTC	TRBV24-1	15	.	TRBD2	TRBJ2-1
CASSYSDRDYNEQFF	TGTGCCAGCAGCTACTCTGACAGAGACTACAATGAGCAGTTCTTC	TRBV7-3	15	.	.	TRBJ2-1
CASRARALGELFF	TGTGCCAGCAGGGCCAGGGCACTCGGGGAGCTGTTTTTT	TRBV7-9	13	.	.	TRBJ2-2
CASTPGDRASHEQYF	TGTGCCAGTACCCCAGGGGACAGGGCGTCCCACGAGCAGTACTTC	TRBV19	15	.	TRBD1	TRBJ2-7
CASSYSGNTNEKLFF	TGCGCCAGCAGCTATTCAGGGAACACTAATGAAAAACTGTTTTTT	TRBV5-1	15	.	.	TRBJ1-4
CARSPGTSGTQETQYF	TGTGCCAGAAGCCCGGGGACTAGCGGGACCCAAGAGACCCAGTACTTC	TRBV5-3	16	once	TRBD2	TRBJ2-5
CAIMTPSVFVGQGTVGYTF	TGTGCCATCATGACCCCATCCGTTTTTGTGGGACAGGGGACGGTGGGCTACACCTTC	TRBV10-3	19	.	TRBD1	TRBJ1-2
CASSLAQGKTQYF	TGTGCCAGCAGTTTAGCACAGGGAAAGACCCAGTACTTC	TRBV12-3/TRBV12-4	13	.	.	TRBJ2-5
CASSQQDRSGNTIYF	TGTGCCAGCAGCCAACAAGACAGGTCTGGAAACACCATATATTTT	TRBV3-1/TRBV3-2	15	.	.	TRBJ1-3
CASSSPRQGIYEQYF	TGTGCCAGCAGTTCCCCCCGGCAGGGAATCTACGAGCAGTACTTC	TRBV28	15	.	.	TRBJ2-7
CASSIASLAGHTQYF	TGTGCCAGTAGTATAGCCAGTCTAGCGGGACATACGCAGTATTTT	TRBV19	15	.	TRBD2	TRBJ2-3
CASSLPDSKYEQYF	TGTGCCAGCAGTTTACCGGACAGCAAATACGAGCAGTACTTC	TRBV28	14	.	.	TRBJ2-7
CASRKGQGETYGYTF	TGTGCCAGCAGGAAAGGACAGGGGGAGACCTATGGCTACACCTTC	TRBV6-5	15	.	TRBD1	TRBJ1-2
CASSQDRAVEQYF	TGTGCCAGCAGCCAGGACAGGGCCGTCGAGCAGTACTTC	TRBV7-8	13	.	TRBD1	TRBJ2-7
CASSFEATYEQYF	TGTGCCAGCAGTTTTGAAGCGACCTACGAGCAGTACTTC	TRBV28	13	.	.	TRBJ2-7
CATSSGLRTETQYF	TGTGCCACCAGCAGCGGACTGAGGACCGAGACCCAGTACTTC	TRBV15	14	.	.	TRBJ2-5
CSPKLSNRPNEQFF	TGCAGCCCTAAACTATCCAACCGTCCCAATGAGCAGTTCTTC	TRBV29-1	14	.	.	TRBJ2-1
CASTITRRDTGELFF	TGTGCCAGCACCATCACCCGACGGGACACCGGGGAGCTGTTTTTT	TRBV27	15	.	.	TRBJ2-2
CSVGGQENTGELFF	TGCAGCGTGGGGGGACAGGAGAACACCGGGGAGCTGTTTTTT	TRBV29-1	14	.	TRBD1	TRBJ2-2
CASAPGQGNTEAFF	TGTGCTAGTGCCCCGGGACAGGGGAACACTGAAGCTTTCTTT	TRBV12-5	14	.	TRBD1	TRBJ1-1
CATSDATGNQETQYF	TGTGCCACCAGTGATGCTACAGGGAATCAAGAGACCCAGTACTTC	TRBV24-1	15	.	.	TRBJ2-5
CASSSNNEQFF	TGTGCCAGCTCATCTAACAATGAGCAGTTCTTC	TRBV18	11	.	.	TRBJ2-1
CASSVDGDGTEAFF	TGTGCCAGCAGCGTAGACGGGGATGGCACTGAAGCTTTCTTT	TRBV9	14	.	.	TRBJ1-1
CASSPIQLAGAYNEQFF	TGTGCCAGCTCACCTATACAACTAGCGGGAGCCTACAATGAGCAGTTCTTC	TRBV18	17	.	TRBD2	TRBJ2-1
CASRPTVSSGNTIYF	TGCGCCAGCCGCCCGACTGTTAGCTCTGGAAACACCATATATTTT	TRBV4-1	15	.	.	TRBJ1-3
CASSLTRGIGDEQFF	TGTGCCAGCAGCTTAACACGCGGGATTGGAGATGAGCAGTTCTTC	TRBV7-2	15	.	.	TRBJ2-1
CASSALDRGGSEQFF	TGTGCCAGTAGTGCTCTAGACAGGGGGGGCTCTGAGCAGTTCTTC	TRBV19	15	.	TRBD1	TRBJ2-1
CASSLGQLRDNEKLFF	TGTGCCAGCAGCTTAGGGCAGCTACGGGATAATGAAAAACTGTTTTTT	TRBV11-2	16	.	.	TRBJ1-4
CATSDPRTSGRGTDTQYF	TGTGCCACCAGTGATCCCCGGACTAGCGGGAGGGGGACAGATACGCAGTATTTT	TRBV24-1	18	.	TRBD2	TRBJ2-3
CASSDLAGGADQFF	TGTGCCAGCAGCGATCTAGCGGGAGGGGCTGATCAGTTCTTC	TRBV7-9	14	once	TRBD2	TRBJ2-1
CASSSPGGAGGYGYTF	TGTGCCAGCAGCTCCCCCGGGGGGGCCGGGGGGTATGGCTACACCTTC	TRBV7-2	16	.	.	TRBJ1-2
CASSQEAGSGFYTF	TGCGCCAGCAGCCAAGAAGCGGGTTCCGGGTTCTACACCTTC	TRBV4-1	14	.	.	TRBJ1-2
CASSLEQGAGGELFF	TGCGCCAGCAGCTTGGAGCAGGGGGCTGGCGGGGAGCTGTTTTTT	TRBV5-1	15	.	TRBD1	TRBJ2-2
CASSVAAGSGELFF	TGTGCCAGCAGCGTAGCTGCGGGAAGCGGGGAGCTGTTTTTT	TRBV9	14	.	.	TRBJ2-2
CASSRPRGIAFF	TGTGCCAGCAGCCGACCTCGGGGGATCGCTTTCTTT	TRBV27	12	.	.	TRBJ1-1
CASSVVPGSTDTQYF	TGTGCCAGCAGCGTAGTTCCCGGGAGTACAGATACGCAGTATTTT	TRBV9	15	.	.	TRBJ2-3
CASSTNFPGQYANPINQPQHF	TGTGCCAGTAGTACTAACTTCCCGGGACAGTATGCTAATCCGATCAATCAGCCCCAGCATTTT	TRBV19	21	.	TRBD1	TRBJ1-5
CASSLTTRGEQFF	TGCGCCAGCAGCTTGACTACCCGAGGGGAGCAGTTCTTC	TRBV5-1	13	.	.	TRBJ2-1
CASSDPGQGLAEAFF	TGTGCCAGCAGTGACCCTGGACAGGGCCTGGCGGAAGCTTTCTTT	TRBV2	15	once	TRBD1	TRBJ1-1
CASSMRPPPDTQYF	TGTGCCAGTAGTATGCGCCCACCCCCGGATACGCAGTATTTT	TRBV19	14	.	.	TRBJ2-3
CASSLGFRGTEAFF	TGTGCCAGCAGCTTGGGATTCAGGGGCACTGAAGCTTTCTTT	TRBV13	14	.	.	TRBJ1-1
CASSSMKLAGGADTQYF	TGTGCCAGCAGTTCCATGAAACTAGCGGGAGGGGCAGATACGCAGTATTTT	TRBV28	17	.	TRBD2	TRBJ2-3